This is a list of T cell receptor beta chains from one sample in a study of a mutant IDH1 vaccine in newly diagnosed glioma. Assay used: immunoSEQ multiplex PCR; TCRdb lists only in-frame clones, some missing. Of tens of thousands of clones in the sample, 83% were seen once. Source: PBMCs, taken from a glioma patient treated with radiotherapy, temozolomide or both. These receptors originate from a woman aged 45-60 years with glioma. CDR3s include the opening cysteine and the closing phenylalanine or tryptophan. A D gene is named only where the DNA matches it firmly. Part of the rows lack a size; the others show once, few, many or a class for expanded clones.

TRBV5-4	.	few	TRBJ2-1	TGTGCCAGCAGCTTGAGTCAGGGGTACACTGGTGAGCAGTTCTTC	CASSLSQGYTGEQFF
TRBV30	.	.	TRBJ2-7	TGTGCCTGGAACTCCCGGGTCAGGGGCCACGAGCAGTACTTC	CAWNSRVRGHEQYF
TRBV6-5	TRBD1	.	TRBJ2-7	TGTGCCAGCAGGGGGACAGGGGGGAGCTCCTACGAGCAGTACTTC	CASRGTGGSSYEQYF
TRBV6-4	.	.	TRBJ1-1	TGTGCCAGCAGTGACACCTGGAGAGGGACTGAAGCTTTCTTT	CASSDTWRGTEAFF
TRBV7-5	.	.	TRBJ1-1	TGTGAGAGAGTTTTGCGAGAGAACACTGAAGCTTTCTTT	CERVLRENTEAFF
TRBV19	.	.	TRBJ2-7	TGTGCCAGTAGCCCCGCAGGGGCTTTAGGGTCCTACGAGCAGTACTTC	CASSPAGALGSYEQYF
TRBV19	.	.	TRBJ1-1	TGTGCCAGTAAAGTCGGCACCCGGTCGAACACTGAAGCTTTCTTT	CASKVGTRSNTEAFF
TRBV7-9	.	.	TRBJ2-2	TGTGCCAGCAGCTTGTGGCGGACGAACCGAGGATCCGGGGAGCTGTTTTTT	CASSLWRTNRGSGELFF
TRBV5-1	.	.	TRBJ1-2	TGCGCCAGCAGCGTGGGAGACAGCCCAGGTGGAGATGGCTACACCTTC	CASSVGDSPGGDGYTF
TRBV9	.	.	TRBJ2-3	TGTGCCAGCAGCGGCCGTGGGGCGCGCACAGATACGCAGTATTTT	CASSGRGARTDTQYF
TRBV7-3	.	.	TRBJ1-1	TGTGCCAGCAGCCTCCGACAGGCAACTGAAGCTTTCTTT	CASSLRQATEAFF
TRBV12-5	.	.	TRBJ1-2	TGTGCTAGTGGTTTGCGAGGGGAGGATGGCTACACCTTC	CASGLRGEDGYTF
TRBV5-4	.	.	TRBJ2-5	TGTGCCAGCAGCTCCGGTCCAGGGAAAGAGACCCAGTACTTC	CASSSGPGKETQYF
TRBV6-1	.	.	TRBJ2-2	TGTGCCAGCAGTGAAGCCCGGGCCACCGGGGAGCTGTTTTTT	CASSEARATGELFF
TRBV21-1	.	.	TRBJ2-5	TGTGCCAGCAGCAAAGGCCCAGGACCCGAGTACCAAGAGACCCAGTACTTC	CASSKGPGPEYQETQYF
TRBV7-2	.	.	TRBJ1-1	TGTGCCAGCAGCTTAGGTCTGATGGGGATTGAAGCTTTCTTT	CASSLGLMGIEAFF
TRBV19	.	.	TRBJ1-1	TGTGCCAGTAAACGGACAGTGATGAACACTGAAGCTTTCTTT	CASKRTVMNTEAFF
TRBV5-4	.	few	TRBJ1-1	TGTGCCAGCAGCCGTATCGGTGGCAGGAACACTGAAGCTTTCTTT	CASSRIGGRNTEAFF
TRBV20-1	.	few	TRBJ1-1	TGCAGTGCGAGACGGAACACTGAAGCTTTCTTT	CSARRNTEAFF
TRBV5-1	TRBD1	.	TRBJ2-2	TGCGCCAGCAGCCCCGGGACAGGGTCTACCGGGGAGCTGTTTTTT	CASSPGTGSTGELFF
TRBV29-1	.	once	TRBJ1-2	TGCAGCGTTGAACCCGGCGGGAATGGCTACACCTTC	CSVEPGGNGYTF
TRBV5-6	TRBD1	.	TRBJ2-3	TGTGCCAGCAGCCGCTGGGGACAGAGCACAGATACGCAGTATTTT	CASSRWGQSTDTQYF
TRBV5-5	.	once	TRBJ1-1	TGTGCCAGCAGCGGTTTCGCGGGGGGCACTGAAGCTTTCTTT	CASSGFAGGTEAFF
TRBV10-1	.	once	TRBJ1-6	TGCGCCAGCAGTGAGCAGGGAGGACCCCTCCACTTT	CASSEQGGPLHF
TRBV6-5	.	few	TRBJ2-7	TGTGCCAGCAGTTCCCCAATGGGGGGGCCAGGCGAGCAGTACTTC	CASSSPMGGPGEQYF
TRBV9	.	.	TRBJ1-6	TGTGCCAGCAGCGTACAGGGTGGAAATTCACCCCTCCACTTT	CASSVQGGNSPLHF
TRBV9	.	.	TRBJ2-3	TGTGCCAGCAGCGTAGGGTTTAGCACAGATACGCAGTATTTT	CASSVGFSTDTQYF
TRBV10-1	.	once	TRBJ2-1	TGCGCCAGCAGTACCGGGACCGCTAATGAGCAGTTCTTC	CASSTGTANEQFF
TRBV19	TRBD1	few	TRBJ1-2	TGTGCCAGTAGTATACAGGGGGGAAAAGCGGGCTACACCTTC	CASSIQGGKAGYTF
TRBV6-1	.	.	TRBJ1-5	TGTGCCAGCAGTGACGGACATAGCAATCAGCCCCAGCATTTT	CASSDGHSNQPQHF
TRBV11-2	.	.	TRBJ2-7	TGTGCCAGCAGCTTAGGTCTAGCATCCTACGAGCAGTACTTC	CASSLGLASYEQYF
TRBV19	.	.	TRBJ1-1	TGTGCCAGTAGTACCTTAACAGGGACTGAAGCTTTCTTT	CASSTLTGTEAFF
TRBV2	TRBD2	.	TRBJ2-7	TGTGCCAGCAGTGTTACGGCTAGCGGGGCATACTCCTACGAGCAGTACTTC	CASSVTASGAYSYEQYF
TRBV7-9	TRBD1	.	TRBJ1-1	TGTGCCAGCAGCTCGGGACAGCTTGAAGCTTTCTTT	CASSSGQLEAFF
TRBV5-5	TRBD1	few	TRBJ1-6	TGTGCCAGCAGCTGGGACAGGACCTATAATTCACCCCTCCACTTT	CASSWDRTYNSPLHF
TRBV5-6	TRBD1	.	TRBJ2-1	TGTGCCAGCAGCTCCGGACAGGGGGCTTGGAATGAGCAGTTCTTC	CASSSGQGAWNEQFF
TRBV27	.	.	TRBJ1-6	TGTGCCAGCACTCTAAGCCAAAATTCACCCCTCCACTTT	CASTLSQNSPLHF
TRBV5-4	TRBD1	.	TRBJ1-2	TGTGCCAGCAGCTCGTGGACAGGGGGTGACTATGGCTACACCTTC	CASSSWTGGDYGYTF
TRBV28	.	.	TRBJ1-2	TGTGCCAGCAGTCTTCTCCCAGGACAGCCAAACTATGGCTACACCTTC	CASSLLPGQPNYGYTF
TRBV5-1	TRBD2	.	TRBJ2-3	TGCGCCAGCAGGACGGCTAGCGGAGCGGGCACAGATACGCAGTATTTT	CASRTASGAGTDTQYF
TRBV25-1	TRBD2	.	TRBJ2-5	TGTGCCAGCGCACGGTCTGGGGGGGGAGAGACCCAGTACTTC	CASARSGGGETQYF
TRBV27	.	.	TRBJ1-6	TGTGCCAGCAGGGAGAAGGCGGGGTGGAGCGATTCACCCCTCCACTTT	CASREKAGWSDSPLHF
TRBV5-1	TRBD1	.	TRBJ2-2	TGCGCCAGCAGCTTGAAGTACGGGGACAGCGTGAACACCGGGGAGCTGTTTTTT	CASSLKYGDSVNTGELFF
TRBV6-6	TRBD1	.	TRBJ1-4	TGTGCCAGCCGACAGGGCACTAAGATTAATGAAAAACTGTTTTTT	CASRQGTKINEKLFF
TRBV5-5	.	.	TRBJ2-3	TGTGCCAGCACCAGGTCAAGGGGAGGCACAGATACGCAGTATTTT	CASTRSRGGTDTQYF
TRBV5-8	.	.	TRBJ2-1	TGTGCCAGCAGCCCCTTTGTCGGGACAACTTACAATGAGCAGTTCTTC	CASSPFVGTTYNEQFF
TRBV30	.	.	TRBJ1-2	TGTGCCTGGAGTGTGGGTGGAACTTATGGCTACACCTTC	CAWSVGGTYGYTF
TRBV2	.	.	TRBJ2-7	TGTGCCAGCAATGGCCAGGGGTCCTACGAGCAGTACTTC	CASNGQGSYEQYF
TRBV10-2	TRBD1	.	TRBJ1-4	TGCGCCAGCAGGGGGAACAGGGGCCAGGGTGAAAAACTGTTTTTT	CASRGNRGQGEKLFF
TRBV29-1	.	once	TRBJ2-2	TGCAGCGTTGTGGGGTCCAGGGCGAACACCGGGGAGCTGTTTTTT	CSVVGSRANTGELFF
TRBV5-6	.	.	TRBJ2-1	TGTGCCAGCAGCTTGGCTGGGATCTCCTACAATGAGCAGTTCTTC	CASSLAGISYNEQFF
TRBV6-5	TRBD2	.	TRBJ2-1	TGTGCCAGCAGTGCGCCTAGCGGGGGGTACTATCGGCAGTTCTTC	CASSAPSGGYYRQFF
TRBV18	.	.	TRBJ2-7	TGTGCCAGCTCTCCCCGACAAGAGAGCGAGCAGTACTTC	CASSPRQESEQYF
TRBV6-6	TRBD1	.	TRBJ1-3	TGTGCCAGCAGTCCCCCAGGACAGGGAAGAAACACCATATATTTT	CASSPPGQGRNTIYF